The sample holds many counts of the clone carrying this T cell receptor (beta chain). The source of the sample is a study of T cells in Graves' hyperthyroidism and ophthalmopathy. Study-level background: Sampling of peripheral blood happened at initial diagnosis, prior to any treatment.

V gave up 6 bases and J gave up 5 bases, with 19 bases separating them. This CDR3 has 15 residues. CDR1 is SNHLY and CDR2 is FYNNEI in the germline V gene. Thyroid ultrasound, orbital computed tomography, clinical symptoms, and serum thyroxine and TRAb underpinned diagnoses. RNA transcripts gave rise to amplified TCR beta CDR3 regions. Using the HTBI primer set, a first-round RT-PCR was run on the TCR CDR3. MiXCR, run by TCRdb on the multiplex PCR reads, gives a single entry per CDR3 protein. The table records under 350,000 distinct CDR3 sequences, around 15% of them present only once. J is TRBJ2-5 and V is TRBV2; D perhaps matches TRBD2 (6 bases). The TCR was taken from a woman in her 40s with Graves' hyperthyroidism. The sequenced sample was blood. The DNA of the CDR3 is TGTGCCAGCAGCGCACGGCGCGGGATCGGGGAGACCCAGTACTTC. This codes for CASSARRGIGETQYF.